This T cell receptor (beta chain) emerged from a study of T cell repertoires in cytomegalovirus infection. Study-wide background: Use of recently identified HLA-C-restricted and well-studied HLA-B-restricted CMV epitopes was part of the study. Study-level points and caveats: Summed frequency of shared TCR beta families picked out CMV carriers who also had the relevant HLA.

TCRdb recomputed calls from the reads with MiXCR, one row per CDR3 protein. The sample has 650,000 to 850,000 distinct CDR3 sequences; almost 30% are singletons. A remark on this clonotype: Its antigen is not known.

This receptor was identified in a human donor in good health (CMV status not recorded). Some clones in this sample may be carry-over from other donors' samples. The sample consisted of cultured CD8+ T cells from PBMCs, taken from culture after CMV antigen stimulation.

The CDR3 bases are TGTGCCAGCAGCTTATTGCAGGGGCGAGATTCACCCCTCCACTTT. Translation: CASSLLQGRDSPLHF. The J gene is TRBJ1-6, the V gene TRBV7-6; D might be TRBD1 (6 bases). The CDR3 has 15 amino acids. The germline CDR1 and CDR2 sequences are SGHVS and FNYEAQ. The V gene lost 2 bases and the J gene lost 8 bases, with 13 bases spanning the gap.